Listed below are T cell receptor beta chains from one sample, sequenced in a study of cytomegalovirus exposure and HLA in healthy donors. This table comes from immunoSEQ multiplex PCR, and its TCRdb copy is limited to in-frame clones, with some not included. This table has 200,000 to 250,000 clones, over 80% appearing once. Input material: PBMCs. The receptors stem from a woman aged 45-65 years in good health and CMV-seropositive. CDR3s include the opening cysteine and the closing phenylalanine or tryptophan. A D gene is named only where the DNA matches it firmly. Only some rows state a clone size, as once, few, many or a class for expanded clones.

TRBV30	TRBD2	TRBJ2-1	.	15	CAAGKLAGTFSEQFF	TGTGCGGCGGGAAAACTAGCGGGGACATTTAGTGAGCAGTTCTTC
TRBV7-2	.	TRBJ2-5	.	13	CASLGQPQETQYF	TGTGCCAGCCTAGGACAGCCCCAAGAGACCCAGTACTTC
TRBV5-1	TRBD1	TRBJ2-2	.	16	CASSLLPGGDTGELFF	TGCGCCAGCAGCTTGTTACCAGGGGGAGACACCGGGGAGCTGTTTTTT
TRBV7-7	.	TRBJ2-5	.	15	CASSFDLLGWETQYF	TGTGCCAGCAGCTTTGACCTCCTAGGTTGGGAGACCCAGTACTTC
TRBV5-4	.	TRBJ1-3	.	15	CASSLDGSTGNTIYF	TGTGCCAGCAGCTTGGATGGCAGTACTGGAAACACCATATATTTT
TRBV13	.	TRBJ1-2	.	16	CASSLGRDRRYSGYTF	TGTGCCAGCAGCTTAGGCAGGGATCGTCGGTATAGTGGCTACACCTTC
TRBV6-5	.	TRBJ1-1	.	14	CASSYSVRNTEAFF	TGTGCCAGCAGTTACTCGGTGAGGAACACTGAAGCTTTCTTT
TRBV7-2	.	TRBJ2-7	.	15	CASSLGSDTSYEQYF	TGTGCCAGCAGCTTAGGGTCAGATACCTCCTACGAGCAGTACTTC
TRBV18	.	TRBJ1-1	.	14	CASSQGGLNTEAFF	TGTGCCAGCTCCCAGGGAGGGTTGAACACTGAAGCTTTCTTT
TRBV5-4	TRBD1	TRBJ1-6	.	14	CASSRDRGNSPLHF	TGTGCCAGCAGCCGGGACAGGGGGAATTCACCCCTCCACTTT
TRBV5-6	TRBD1	TRBJ2-7	.	13	CASSYRDSYEQYF	TGTGCCAGCAGTTACCGGGACAGCTACGAGCAGTACTTC
TRBV5-1	.	TRBJ1-1	once	18	CASSKRTETDFMNTEAFF	TGCGCCAGCAGCAAGCGAACAGAGACAGACTTTATGAACACTGAAGCTTTCTTT
TRBV4-2	.	TRBJ2-2	.	15	CASSQESLNTGELFF	TGTGCCAGCAGCCAAGAGTCTCTAAACACCGGGGAGCTGTTTTTT